This T cell receptor beta chain stems from a study of glioma-infiltrating T cells. The iRepertoire nested amplicon-rescue multiplex PCR amplified TCR alpha and beta CDR3s from RNA. Tissue mRNA or PBMC total RNA, roughly 95-400 ng, went into one-step reverse transcription and amplification. In TCRdb, the multiplex PCR reads were re-called with MiXCR into one record per CDR3 protein. The table has 150,000 to 200,000 distinct CDR3 sequences, around 40% seen once; the top ten hold about 5.2%. Germline values: CDR1 LNHDA, CDR2 SQIVND (reference sequence). This CDR3 has 14 amino acids. V was shortened by 3 bases and J by 5 bases, with 14 bases between the two germline ends. About this clonotype: The antigen is not known.

Study results and limitations: Gliomas, especially low-grade, showed above-expected tissue-blood divergence; non-neoplastic patients showed below. Very few CDR3 sequences were shared between tissue and blood.

This clonotype originated in a human donor with low-grade glioma or glioblastoma, undergoing nonglioma brain surgery, or in good health (not recorded which). V gene TRBV19 combines with J gene TRBJ2-7, with D possibly called TRBD1 or TRBD2 (5 bases each). The specimen was glioma tissue, nonneoplastic brain tissue, or PBMCs (not recorded which). CDR3 residues: CASSIYQGVDEQYF. For the CDR3, the DNA is TGTGCCAGTAGTATTTACCAGGGAGTGGACGAGCAGTACTTC. Combining the CDR3 with reference TRBV19 and TRBJ2-7 gives the whole variable domain DGGITQSPKYLFRKEGQNVTLSCEQNLNHDAMYWYRQDPGQGLRLIYYSQIVNDFQKGDIAEGYSVSREKKESFPLTVTSAQKNPTAFYLCASSIYQGVDEQYFGPGTRLTVT.